A single T cell receptor beta chain is shown here with its context. Original processing notes: Counts of nucleated cells, estimated from reference gene primer amplification, were obtained. Sequencing used immunoSEQ multiplex PCR; TCRdb keeps in-frame clones, though not all of them. V and J calls plus clone size are reproduced from that table; the DNA served to infer D and trimming. This sample has roughly 240,000 clones; approximately 87% occur once, and the top ten carry 3.5% to 5.5%. This sample is drawn from a study of blood T cell repertoires in COVID-19. Study summary: Italy, Spain and the United States were the sources of the convalescent and acute COVID-19 samples. T cells, B-cell-depleted T cells, or PBMCs provided the cDNA or gDNA that served as material.

The CDR3 is 12 amino acids. Germline loops: CDR1 MNHEY, CDR2 SVGAGI. The ends were cut back, 6 bases at V and 6 bases at J, with 11 bases in the middle. The TCR was taken from a man aged 55 to 69 who had recovered from COVID-19. The rearrangement links TRBV6-5 to TRBJ1-1; D gene uncertain. The sample was peripheral blood. The CDR3 sequence: CASRARISEAFF. The CDR3, as DNA: TGTGCCAGCAGGGCTAGAATATCTGAAGCTTTCTTT.